This paragraph reports one T cell receptor beta chain. What this receptor recognizes is not known. Qualities for individual bases were not recorded, and no much larger clone is one base off. This sample stems from a study of T cell responses to AZD1222 COVID-19 vaccine (dated by TCRdb to the early 2020s). Study-wide context: A total of approximately 240 trial participants underwent TCR sequencing, of whom 207 received two doses of AZD1222 and around 25 received two doses of the MenACWY control vaccine. Trial participants were enrolled by age into 18-55, 56-69 and 70-plus year subgroups, with about 150, 28 and 57 TCR-sequenced participants respectively.

The time point label of this sample denotes: about 28 days (+/-7) after the second vaccine dose. This sample's treatment or condition label indicates: meningococcal conjugate vaccine given as trial control. Vaccinee samples came from UK trials COV001 and COV002, including a single-blind randomized controlled phase 2/3 trial of AZD1222 (ChAdOx1 nCoV-19) in healthy adults. For TCRbeta chain sequencing, PBMC samples from trial participants were taken at day 0 and at day 28 after the second dose. The CDR3 regions of human TCRbeta chains were subjected to immunosequencing. The authors' pipeline ran thus. TCRs in the repertoires were matched against a reference library of SARS-CoV-2-specific TCRs that had been generated with the MIRA antigen-specificity platform. Breadth was defined as the fraction of unique TCRs that were SARS-CoV-2-associated, and depth was defined as the fraction of total T cells that were SARS-CoV-2-associated. Using the MIRA data, each spike-specific TCR was mapped to the spike region that the TCR reacts to and placed in a CD4 or CD8 class. Log10-transformed breadth and depth values were compared by one-way ANOVA with Sidak's multiple comparisons tests. The clones in this table, taken by TCRdb from immuneACCESS, are in-frame only. Not every clone is retained; where verified, under half of the shortfall comes from an unresolved V gene, and the cause of the rest is unknown. V, J and clone size are taken as reported in that table, and D and trimming were inferred from the DNA itself. The sample table shows around 210,000 clones, and roughly 94% are seen once. The top ten clones comprise over 1.5% of the sample.

Points the paper makes about the study in general: The vaccine-associated CD4 TCRs covered the entire spike protein, and the dominant responses fell in regions 160-218 and 743-854. Most participants were white British and females outnumbered males, and the authors suggested that clonal diversity may have been underestimated. The 56-69-year group was small, and its depth increase did not reach significance, likely because of low power. Epitopes outside the regions mutated in the B.1.351 and B.1.1.7 variants were reportedly recognized by nearly half of the unique spike-specific TCRs. Only 5 to 7 AZD1222 recipients were SARS-CoV-2 seropositive at baseline, limiting conclusions about previously exposed vaccinees. After two AZD1222 doses, spike-specific TCR breadth and depth were significantly higher than at day 0 and than in MenACWY recipients. Because no day 14 peak-response samples were available, repertoires were characterized only after the peak T cell response.

CDR1 is given as LGHDT and CDR2 as YNNKEL, both from the germline V gene (reference sequence). Including the terminal cysteine and phenylalanine, the CDR3 comprises 11 residues. Kept here is only the CDR3 DNA, which spans 33 bases and is read in frame from base 1. The germline ends are 0 bases apart after V is trimmed by 1 base and J by 6 bases. The sequence came from an adult who received the MenACWY meningococcal vaccine as a control. The chain employs TRBV3-1 (or the pseudogene TRBV3-2) and TRBJ2-2; the D gene assignment is ambiguous. Sequenced here: peripheral blood, sampled 28 days after the second dose of the MenACWY control vaccine. The DNA sequence is as follows: TGTGCCAGCAGCCAAGCCGGGGAGCTGTTTTTT. It is translated as CASSQAGELFF.